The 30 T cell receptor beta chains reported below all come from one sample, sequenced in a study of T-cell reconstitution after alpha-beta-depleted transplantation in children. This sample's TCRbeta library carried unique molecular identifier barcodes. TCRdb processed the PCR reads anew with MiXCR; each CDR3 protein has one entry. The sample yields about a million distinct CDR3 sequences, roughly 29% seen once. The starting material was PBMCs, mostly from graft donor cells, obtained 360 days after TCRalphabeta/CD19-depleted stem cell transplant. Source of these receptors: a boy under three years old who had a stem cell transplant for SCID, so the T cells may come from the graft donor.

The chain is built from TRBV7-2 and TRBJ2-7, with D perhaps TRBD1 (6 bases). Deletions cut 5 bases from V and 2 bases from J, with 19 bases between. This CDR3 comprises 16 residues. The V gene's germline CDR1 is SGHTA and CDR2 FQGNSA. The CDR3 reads CASSGGQRSGAYEQYF. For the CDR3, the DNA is TGTGCCAGCAGCGGCGGACAGCGATCTGGGGCCTACGAGCAGTACTTC.

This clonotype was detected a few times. CDR3 sequence (DNA): TGTGCCAGCAGCTTAGCGTTCGGACTATACAATGAGCAGTTCTTC. Translating it yields CASSLAFGLYNEQFF. This sequence joins TRBV7-9 and TRBJ2-1; weak D call: TRBD2 (6 bases). Germline V gives CDR1 SEHNR, CDR2 FQNEAQ (reference sequence). V was trimmed by 0 bases and J by 4 bases, leaving 10 bases between them. The CDR3 consists of 15 residues.

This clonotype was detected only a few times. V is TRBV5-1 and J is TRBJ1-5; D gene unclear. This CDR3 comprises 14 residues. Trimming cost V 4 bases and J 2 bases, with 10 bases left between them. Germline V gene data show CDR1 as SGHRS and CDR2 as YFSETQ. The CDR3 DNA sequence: TGCGCCAGCAGCCCCGGCTTGGGCAATCAGCCCCAGCATTTT. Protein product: CASSPGLGNQPQHF. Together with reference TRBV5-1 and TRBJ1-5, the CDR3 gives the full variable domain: KAGVTQTPRYLIKTRGQQVTLSCSPISGHRSVSWYQQTPGQGLQFLFEYFSETQRNKGNFPGRFSGRQFSNSRSEMNVSTLELGDSALYLCASSPGLGNQPQHFGDGTRLSIL.

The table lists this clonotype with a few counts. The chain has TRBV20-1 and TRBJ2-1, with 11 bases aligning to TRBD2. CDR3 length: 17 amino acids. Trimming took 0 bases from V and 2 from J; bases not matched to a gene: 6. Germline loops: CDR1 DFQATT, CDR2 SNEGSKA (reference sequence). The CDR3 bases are TGCAGTGCTAGAGATTATAGCGGGGGGGCGGCCTACAATGAGCAGTTCTTC. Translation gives CSARDYSGGAAYNEQFF.

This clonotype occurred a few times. Written as DNA, the CDR3 is TGCAGTGCTAGAGGTCGACCGGGACAGGGAAACACTGAAGCTTTCTTT. Protein product: CSARGRPGQGNTEAFF. The chain recombines TRBV20-1 with TRBJ1-1, with 9 bases that match TRBD1. V was clipped by 1 base and J by 2 bases; unmatched bases: 8. The CDR3 length is 16 residues. CDR1 and CDR2 from the germline V gene are DFQATT and SNEGSKA (reference sequence).

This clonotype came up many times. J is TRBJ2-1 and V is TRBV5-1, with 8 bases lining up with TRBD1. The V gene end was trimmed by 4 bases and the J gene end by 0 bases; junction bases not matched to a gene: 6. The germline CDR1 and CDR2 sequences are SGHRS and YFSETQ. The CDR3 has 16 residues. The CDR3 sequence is CASSLGTGSSYNEQFF. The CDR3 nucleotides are TGCGCCAGCAGCCTCGGGACAGGTAGCTCCTACAATGAGCAGTTCTTC.

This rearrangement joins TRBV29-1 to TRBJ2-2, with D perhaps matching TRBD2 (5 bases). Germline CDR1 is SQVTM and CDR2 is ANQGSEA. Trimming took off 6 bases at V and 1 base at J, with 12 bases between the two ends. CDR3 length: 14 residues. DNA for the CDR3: TGCAGCGTCAGCGGACTGCTGAACACCGGGGAGCTGTTTTTT. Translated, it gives CSVSGLLNTGELFF.

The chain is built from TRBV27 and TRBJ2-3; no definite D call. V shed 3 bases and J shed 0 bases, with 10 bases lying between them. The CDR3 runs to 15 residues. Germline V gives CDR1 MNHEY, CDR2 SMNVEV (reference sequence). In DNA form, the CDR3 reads TGTGCCAGCAGTTTTAAGGCATCTAGCACAGATACGCAGTATTTT. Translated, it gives CASSFKASSTDTQYF.

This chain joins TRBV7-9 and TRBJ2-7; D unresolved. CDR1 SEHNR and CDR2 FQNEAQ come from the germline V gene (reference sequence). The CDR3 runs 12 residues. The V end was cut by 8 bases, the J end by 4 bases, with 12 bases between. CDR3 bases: TGTGCCAGCGGAATATGGAGTTACGAGCAGTACTTC. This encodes CASGIWSYEQYF. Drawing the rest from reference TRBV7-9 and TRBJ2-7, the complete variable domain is DTGVSQNPRHKITKRGQNVTFRCDPISEHNRLYWYRQTLGQGPEFLTYFQNEAQLEKSRLLSDRFSAERPKGSFSTLEIQRTEQGDSAMYLCASGIWSYEQYFGPGTRLTVT.

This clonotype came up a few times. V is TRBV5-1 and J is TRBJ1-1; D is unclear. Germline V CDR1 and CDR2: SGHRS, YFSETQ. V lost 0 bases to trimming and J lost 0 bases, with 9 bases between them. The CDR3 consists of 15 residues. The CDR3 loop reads CASSLGGVLNTEAFF. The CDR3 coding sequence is TGCGCCAGCAGCTTGGGCGGGGTTTTGAACACTGAAGCTTTCTTT.

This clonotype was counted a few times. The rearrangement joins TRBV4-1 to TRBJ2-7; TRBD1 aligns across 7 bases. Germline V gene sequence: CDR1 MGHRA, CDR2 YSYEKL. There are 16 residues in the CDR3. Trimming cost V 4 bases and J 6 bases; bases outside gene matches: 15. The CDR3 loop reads CASSPKNRGFLSEQYF. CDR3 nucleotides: TGCGCCAGCAGCCCAAAAAACAGGGGTTTCCTTAGCGAGCAGTACTTC.

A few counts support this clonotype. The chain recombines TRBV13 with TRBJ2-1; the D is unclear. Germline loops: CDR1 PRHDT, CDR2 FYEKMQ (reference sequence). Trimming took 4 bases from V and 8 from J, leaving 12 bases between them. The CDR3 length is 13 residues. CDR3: CASSSGLFDEQFF. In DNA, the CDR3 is TGTGCCAGCAGCTCTGGGCTTTTCGATGAGCAGTTCTTC. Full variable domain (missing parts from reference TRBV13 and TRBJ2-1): AAGVIQSPRHLIKEKRETATLKCYPIPRHDTVYWYQQGPGQDPQFLISFYEKMQSDKGSIPDRFSAQQFSDYHSELNMSSLELGDSALYFCASSSGLFDEQFFGPGTRLTVL.

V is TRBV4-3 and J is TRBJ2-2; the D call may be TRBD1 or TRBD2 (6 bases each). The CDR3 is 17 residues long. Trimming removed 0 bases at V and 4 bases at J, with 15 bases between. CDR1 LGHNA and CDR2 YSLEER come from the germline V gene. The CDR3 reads CASSQDFPGASTGELFF. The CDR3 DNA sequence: TGCGCCAGCAGCCAAGACTTTCCGGGGGCGAGCACCGGGGAGCTGTTTTTT.

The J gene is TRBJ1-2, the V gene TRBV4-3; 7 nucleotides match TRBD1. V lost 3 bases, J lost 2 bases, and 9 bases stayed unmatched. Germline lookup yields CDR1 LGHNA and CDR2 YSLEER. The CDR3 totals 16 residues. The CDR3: CASSHNRGGENYGYTF. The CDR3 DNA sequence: TGCGCCAGCAGCCACAACAGGGGTGGGGAGAACTATGGCTACACCTTC.

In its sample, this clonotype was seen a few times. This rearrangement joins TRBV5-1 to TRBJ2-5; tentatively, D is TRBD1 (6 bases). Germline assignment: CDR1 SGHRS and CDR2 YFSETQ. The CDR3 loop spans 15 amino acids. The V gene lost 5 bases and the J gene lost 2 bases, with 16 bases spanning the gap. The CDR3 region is CASSLDSKIQETQYF. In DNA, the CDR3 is TGCGCCAGCAGTCTGGACAGTAAAATTCAAGAGACCCAGTACTTC. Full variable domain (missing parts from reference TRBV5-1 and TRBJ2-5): KAGVTQTPRYLIKTRGQQVTLSCSPISGHRSVSWYQQTPGQGLQFLFEYFSETQRNKGNFPGRFSGRQFSNSRSEMNVSTLELGDSALYLCASSLDSKIQETQYFGPGTRLLVL.

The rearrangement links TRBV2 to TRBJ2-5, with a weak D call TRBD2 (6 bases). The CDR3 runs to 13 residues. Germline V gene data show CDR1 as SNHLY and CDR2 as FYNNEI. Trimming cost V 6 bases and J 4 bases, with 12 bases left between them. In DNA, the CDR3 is TGTGCCAGCAGGGGGGACTCGGGAGAGACCCAGTACTTC. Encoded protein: CASRGDSGETQYF.

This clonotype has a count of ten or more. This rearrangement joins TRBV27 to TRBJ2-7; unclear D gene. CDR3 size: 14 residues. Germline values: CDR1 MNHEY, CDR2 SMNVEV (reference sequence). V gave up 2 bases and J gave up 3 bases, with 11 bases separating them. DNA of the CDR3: TGTGCCAGCAGTTTAGGCATATCCTTCTACGAGCAGTACTTC. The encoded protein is CASSLGISFYEQYF.

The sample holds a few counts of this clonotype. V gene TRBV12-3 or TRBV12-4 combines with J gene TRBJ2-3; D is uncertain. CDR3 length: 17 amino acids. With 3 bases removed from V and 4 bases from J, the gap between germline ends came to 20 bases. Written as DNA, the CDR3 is TGTGCCAGCAGTTTTAACCCAAGGGCGGTATTAGCAGATACGCAGTATTTT. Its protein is CASSFNPRAVLADTQYF.

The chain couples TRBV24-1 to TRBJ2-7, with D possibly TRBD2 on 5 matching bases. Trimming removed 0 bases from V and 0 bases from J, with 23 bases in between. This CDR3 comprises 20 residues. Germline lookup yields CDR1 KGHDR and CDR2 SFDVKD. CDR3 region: CATSDLRSRAHWLPSYEQYF. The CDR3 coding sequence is TGTGCCACCAGTGATTTGCGGTCGAGGGCCCATTGGCTCCCCTCCTACGAGCAGTACTTC.

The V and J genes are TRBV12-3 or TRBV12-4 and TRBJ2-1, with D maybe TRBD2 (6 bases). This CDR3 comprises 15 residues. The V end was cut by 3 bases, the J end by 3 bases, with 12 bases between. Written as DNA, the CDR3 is TGTGCCAGCAGTTTGGGGACTGTCGACTACAATGAGCAGTTCTTC. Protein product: CASSLGTVDYNEQFF.

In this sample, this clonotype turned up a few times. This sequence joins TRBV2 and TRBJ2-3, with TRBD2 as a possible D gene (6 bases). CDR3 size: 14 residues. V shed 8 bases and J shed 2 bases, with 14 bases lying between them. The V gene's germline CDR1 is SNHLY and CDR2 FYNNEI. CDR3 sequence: CASSAGGVTDTQYF. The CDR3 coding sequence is TGTGCCAGCTCCGCAGGCGGGGTCACAGATACGCAGTATTTT.

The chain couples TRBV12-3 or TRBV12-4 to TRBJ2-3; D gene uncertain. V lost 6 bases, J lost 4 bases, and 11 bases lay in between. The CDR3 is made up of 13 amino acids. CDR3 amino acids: CASSVDWPDTQYF. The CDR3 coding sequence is TGTGCCAGCAGCGTAGACTGGCCAGATACGCAGTATTTT.

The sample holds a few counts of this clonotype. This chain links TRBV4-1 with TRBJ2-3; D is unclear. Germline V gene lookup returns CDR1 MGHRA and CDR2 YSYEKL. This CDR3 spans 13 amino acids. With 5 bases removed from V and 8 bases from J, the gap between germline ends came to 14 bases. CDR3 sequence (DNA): TGCGCCAGCAGCACCCTCCCCGGAGCTACGCAGTATTTT. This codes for CASSTLPGATQYF.

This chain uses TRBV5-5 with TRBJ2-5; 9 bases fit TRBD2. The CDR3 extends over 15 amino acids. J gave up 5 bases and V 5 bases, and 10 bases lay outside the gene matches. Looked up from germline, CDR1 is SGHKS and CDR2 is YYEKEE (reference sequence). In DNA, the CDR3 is TGTGCCAGCAGAACCGGGACTAGCATCTGGGAGACCCAGTACTTC. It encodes CASRTGTSIWETQYF.

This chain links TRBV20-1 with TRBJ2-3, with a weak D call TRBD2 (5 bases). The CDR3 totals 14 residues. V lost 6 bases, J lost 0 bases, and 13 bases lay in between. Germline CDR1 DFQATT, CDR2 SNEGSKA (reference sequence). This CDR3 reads CSAPDWSSTDTQYF. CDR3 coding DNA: TGCAGTGCCCCGGACTGGTCAAGCACAGATACGCAGTATTTT.

CDR3 in amino acids: CASSRTGGARANYGYTF. CDR3 in DNA: TGCGCCAGCAGCCGAACAGGGGGCGCCAGGGCTAACTATGGCTACACCTTC. This chain joins TRBV4-1 and TRBJ1-2; 9 bases align to TRBD1. The V segment lost 4 bases and the J segment 0 bases; nucleotides outside the gene matches: 9. CDR1 is MGHRA, CDR2 YSYEKL, per germline. The CDR3 covers 17 residues.

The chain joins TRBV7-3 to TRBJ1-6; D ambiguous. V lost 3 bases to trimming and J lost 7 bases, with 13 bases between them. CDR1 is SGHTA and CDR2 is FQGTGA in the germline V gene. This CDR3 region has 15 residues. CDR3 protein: CASSFEPYGNSPLHF. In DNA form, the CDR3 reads TGTGCCAGCAGCTTTGAACCCTATGGGAATTCACCCCTCCACTTT.

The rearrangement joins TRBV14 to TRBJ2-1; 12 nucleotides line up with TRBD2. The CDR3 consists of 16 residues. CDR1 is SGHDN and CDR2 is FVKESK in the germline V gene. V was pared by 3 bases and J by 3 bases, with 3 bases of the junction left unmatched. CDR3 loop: CASSHSSGGVYNEQFF. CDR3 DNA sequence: TGTGCCAGCAGCCATTCTAGCGGGGGGGTCTACAATGAGCAGTTCTTC.

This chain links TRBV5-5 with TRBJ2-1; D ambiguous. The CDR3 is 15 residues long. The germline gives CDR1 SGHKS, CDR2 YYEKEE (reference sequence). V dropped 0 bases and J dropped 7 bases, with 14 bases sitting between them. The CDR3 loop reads CASSLAVVPKNEQFF. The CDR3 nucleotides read TGTGCCAGCAGCTTGGCGGTGGTACCTAAAAATGAGCAGTTCTTC. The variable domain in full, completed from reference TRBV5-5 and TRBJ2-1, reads DAGVTQSPTHLIKTRGQQVTLRCSPISGHKSVSWYQQVLGQGPQFIFQYYEKEERGRGNFPDRFSARQFPNYSSELNVNALLLGDSALYLCASSLAVVPKNEQFFGPGTRLTVL.

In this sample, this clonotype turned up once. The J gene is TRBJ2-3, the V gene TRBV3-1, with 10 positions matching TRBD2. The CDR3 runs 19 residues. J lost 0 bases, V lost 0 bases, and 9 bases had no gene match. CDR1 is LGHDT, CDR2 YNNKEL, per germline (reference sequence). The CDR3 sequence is CASSQEGALAGVSTDTQYF. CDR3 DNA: TGTGCCAGCAGCCAAGAGGGGGCGCTAGCGGGGGTTAGCACAGATACGCAGTATTTT.